The 4 T cell receptor beta chains given below trace back to one sample, sequenced in a study of post-analysis software for immune sequencing data. The study's findings and limits: Among roughly five TRBV segments more frequent in patients than controls were TRBV5-6, TRBV5-1 and TRBV20-1.

Researchers reported that TCR beta cDNA libraries carried unique molecular identifiers. TCRdb ran MiXCR on the PCR reads and lists one entry per CDR3 protein. The sample holds hundreds of thousands of distinct CDR3 sequences, roughly 47% seen once. These receptors are not linked to any known antigen. The material sequenced was blood. These receptors were obtained from a girl under 18 with multiple sclerosis.

The gene calls are TRBV5-1 and TRBJ2-1; TRBD2 matches at 7 bases. The CDR3 runs 15 residues. Trimming took 9 bases from V and 4 from J; bases not matched to a gene: 13. Per germline, CDR1 SGHRS and CDR2 YFSETQ. The CDR3: CATSPGTTAYNEQFF. CDR3 DNA: TGCGCCACCTCTCCCGGGACTACGGCTTACAATGAGCAGTTCTTC.

On this clonotype: One end of the junction fails to match germline, which may point to a read error. The chain links TRBV20-1 to TRBJ1-5; no reliable D call. This CDR3 is built from 15 residues. CDR1 is DFQATT and CDR2 is SNEGSKA in the germline V gene (reference sequence). Here the CDR3 reads CSASHKFGSNRPQHF. CDR3 coding DNA: TGCAGTGCTAGTCATAAGTTCGGTAGCAATCGGCCCCAGCATTTT.

The V and J genes are TRBV9 and TRBJ2-5; maybe TRBD2 (5 bases). CDR3 length: 14 amino acids. The V gene lost 6 bases and the J gene lost 5 bases, with 17 bases spanning the gap. Germline V gene data show CDR1 as SGDLS and CDR2 as YYNGEE. For the CDR3, the DNA is TGTGCCAGCAACCCTTCGATCGGGATGGAGACCCAGTACTTC. As protein: CASNPSIGMETQYF.

This clonotype has more than one count but fewer than ten. It may be a read error: a sequence one base away is much more abundant. The V gene is TRBV6-5, the J gene TRBJ2-7; no clear D. This CDR3 region has 13 residues. CDR1 and CDR2 (germline): MNHEY, SVGAGI. The CDR3 loop is CASRYSASYEQYF. The DNA for the CDR3 is TGTGCCAGCAGGTACTCAGCTTCCTACGAGCAGTACTTC.